A selection of T cell receptor beta chains follows, all from one sample in a study of CD8 T cells in ankylosing spondylitis. A single record per CDR3 protein comes from TCRdb applying MiXCR to the 5' RACE reads. The sample lists about 190,000 distinct CDR3 sequences, over 10% seen once, with approximately 10% in the top ten. Specimen: blood, either unsorted or a sorted T cell fraction (not recorded which). The receptors shown here come from a female donor with ankylosing spondylitis or in good health (not recorded which). Each CDR3 is given with its conserved first and last residue. The D gene is left open where the match is weak. Size tells how often a clone was seen (once, few, many) or the class of an expanded clone, and some rows leave it out.

abundance,j_gene,d_gene,v_gene,CDR3nt,CDR3aa
many,TRBJ1-2,-,TRBV7-2,TGTGCCAGCAGCTTAGACCTCAGCTATGGCTACACCTTC,CASSLDLSYGYTF
-,TRBJ1-2,-,TRBV7-9,TGTGCCAGCAGCTTAGCCGGTACCTATGGCTACACCTTC,CASSLAGTYGYTF
few,TRBJ2-5,-,TRBV5-1,TGCGCCAGCAGCTTGGATTCACAAGAGACCCAGTACTTC,CASSLDSQETQYF
-,TRBJ2-5,TRBD2,TRBV20-1,TGCAGTGCTGTGAGCGGGAAAGAGACCCAGTACTTC,CSAVSGKETQYF
few,TRBJ1-5,-,TRBV30,TGTGCCTGGAGTAGTTACACCTTCAATCAGCCCCAGCATTTT,CAWSSYTFNQPQHF
many,TRBJ2-7,-,TRBV6-2/TRBV6-3,TGTGCCAGCAGTTACTCAGGGATGTACGAGCAGTACTTC,CASSYSGMYEQYF
many,TRBJ2-4,-,TRBV20-1,TGCAGTGCTAGGCCGGGACATCAATTGGTCAAAAACATTCAGTACTTC,CSARPGHQLVKNIQYF
many,TRBJ1-1,-,TRBV12-3/TRBV12-4,TGTGCCAGCAGTTTAGGGAGCCCGGTAACTGAAGCTTTCTTT,CASSLGSPVTEAFF
once,TRBJ2-3,-,TRBV6-2/TRBV6-3,TGTGCCAGCAGTTACGGGCAGGGAGTTATCACAGATACGCAGTATTTT,CASSYGQGVITDTQYF
many,TRBJ1-2,-,TRBV20-1,TGCAGTGCTATTGATAGGGAGCGAAATGGCTACACCTTC,CSAIDRERNGYTF
many,TRBJ2-2,TRBD1,TRBV6-1,TGTGCCAGCAGTGGGCGGGACAGGGGGGCCCCCGGGGAGCTGTTTTTT,CASSGRDRGAPGELFF
many,TRBJ1-2,-,TRBV28,TGTGCCAGCAGCCCTGGGATGATTCCTGGCTACACCTTC,CASSPGMIPGYTF
-,TRBJ2-1,-,TRBV7-2,TGTGCCAGCAGCTTATGGCTAGCGACGGTTGGCAATGAGCAGTTCTTC,CASSLWLATVGNEQFF
many,TRBJ2-6,-,TRBV29-1,TGCAGCGTTATAGACAGCTCTGGGGCCAACGTCCTGACTTTC,CSVIDSSGANVLTF
many,TRBJ1-3,-,TRBV20-1,TGCAGTGCCTCCAGAGGCCAGGACACCATATATTTT,CSASRGQDTIYF
many,TRBJ2-1,-,TRBV6-1,TGTGCCAGCAGGATGGGCGGCTACAATGAGCAGTTCTTC,CASRMGGYNEQFF
many,TRBJ2-3,-,TRBV29-1,TGCAGCGTTGCCCGGGAGCCCGTTCTTGACACAGATACGCAGTATTTT,CSVAREPVLDTDTQYF
few,TRBJ2-1,-,TRBV7-7,TGTGCTAGCAGCCAAGGGGGAGGGCCTTCTGAGCAGTTCTTC,CASSQGGGPSEQFF
many,TRBJ2-1,-,TRBV29-1,TGCAGCGTTGAAGATCTAGCGCTTTCTTCCTACAATGAGCAGTTCTTC,CSVEDLALSSYNEQFF
many,TRBJ2-7,-,TRBV28,TGTGCCAGCAGTGTACTCAAGACAAACTACGAGCAGTACTTC,CASSVLKTNYEQYF
-,TRBJ2-3,TRBD1,TRBV24-1,TGTGCCACCAGTGGACAGGGGCGTAGCACAGATACGCAGTATTTT,CATSGQGRSTDTQYF
-,TRBJ1-2,TRBD1,TRBV29-1,TGCAGCGTTGAACGGGCCCAGGGGGGCTATGGCTACACCTTC,CSVERAQGGYGYTF
once,TRBJ2-5,-,TRBV20-1,TGCAGTGCTAGAGATAGCGGCTTTCTGGGGACCCAGTACTTC,CSARDSGFLGTQYF
few,TRBJ2-4,TRBD2,TRBV28,TGTGCCAGCAGTGGAAGCGGGAGATCACTAGCCAAAAACATTCAGTACTTC,CASSGSGRSLAKNIQYF
few,TRBJ2-1,-,TRBV4-2,TGTGCCAGCAGCCCCAACCGGGACACGGGTGAGGACGAGCAGTTCTTC,CASSPNRDTGEDEQFF
many,TRBJ1-1,-,TRBV7-8,TGTGCCAGCAGCGCCGACAGAGTTACTGAAGCTTTCTTT,CASSADRVTEAFF
many,TRBJ1-3,-,TRBV20-1,TGCAGTGGGAGGTGGGGAGCTGGAAACACCATATATTTT,CSGRWGAGNTIYF
-,TRBJ2-1,-,TRBV11-3,TGTGCCAGCAGGTTAGGGGGAGGGACGGGGGATGAGCAGTTCTTC,CASRLGGGTGDEQFF
many,TRBJ2-7,-,TRBV28,TGTGCCAGCACAACCGAAGCCTACGAGCAGTACTTC,CASTTEAYEQYF
-,TRBJ2-1,-,TRBV18,TGTGCCACCGCCTTTGACGCGTTCTACAATGAGCAGTTCTTC,CATAFDAFYNEQFF
few,TRBJ2-3,TRBD2,TRBV12-3/TRBV12-4,TGTGCCACTTTGCCCACAGCGGGATCTACAGATACGCAGTATTTT,CATLPTAGSTDTQYF
few,TRBJ2-5,TRBD1,TRBV18,TGTGCCAGCTCACCACCGCGGGGACAGGGGGCGAAGGAGACCCAGTACTTC,CASSPPRGQGAKETQYF
many,TRBJ2-1,-,TRBV29-1,TGCAGCGCGGAGGGGGGGCGGGCTTCTCTGGATGAGCAGTTCTTC,CSAEGGRASLDEQFF
many,TRBJ2-1,-,TRBV15,TGTGCCACCAGCAGAGAGCCGGGTAGCGCCCATGAGCAGTTCTTC,CATSREPGSAHEQFF
-,TRBJ2-5,-,TRBV27,TGTGCCAGCAAAGGGACGGGAGAGACCCAGTACTTC,CASKGTGETQYF
few,TRBJ2-1,-,TRBV18,TGTGCCAGCTCACCAGGGGCCAATGAGCAGTTCTTC,CASSPGANEQFF
many,TRBJ2-7,-,TRBV4-3,TGCGCCAGCAGCCAAGAATCGAGGGGAGGCTACGAGCAGTACTTC,CASSQESRGGYEQYF
many,TRBJ1-2,TRBD1,TRBV24-1,TGTGCCACCAGTGATCCTCCGACTCCAGGGGGCGACTATGGCTACACCTTC,CATSDPPTPGGDYGYTF
few,TRBJ2-7,-,TRBV7-9,TGTGCCAGCAGCCCATCTAAGGGACTCAACTCCTACGAGCAGTACTTC,CASSPSKGLNSYEQYF